Presented here are 27 T cell receptor beta chains from one specimen sequenced in a study of PD-L1 blockade in urothelial cancer. The protocol was immunoSEQ multiplex PCR, while the TCRdb copy is restricted to in-frame clones and leaves out a portion. The sample shows about 69,000 clones, approximately 91% of them seen only once. Source: PBMCs, taken around atezolizumab (anti-PD-L1) treatment. These receptors all come from a man aged 60 to 69 with urothelial cancer.

V is TRBV2 and J is TRBJ2-1; 7 nucleotides agree with TRBD2. The CDR3 spans 15 residues. The germline gives CDR1 SNHLY, CDR2 FYNNEI. Unmatched junction bases numbered 10, after V lost 4 bases and J lost 7 bases. The CDR3 DNA reads TGTGCCAGCAGTGGGGCTAGCGGCAGAGGGAATGAGCAGTTCTTC. It encodes CASSGASGRGNEQFF.

The chain recombines TRBV29-1 with TRBJ2-1; D may be TRBD1 (6 bases). Trimming pared 2 bases from V and 5 bases from J, leaving 16 bases between. Germline CDR1 is SQVTM and CDR2 is ANQGSEA. The CDR3 is 15 amino acids. CDR3 residues: CSVEYRGSGHNEQFF. DNA of the CDR3: TGCAGCGTTGAATATAGGGGGTCTGGGCACAATGAGCAGTTCTTC.

This clone was seen only once. The chain joins TRBV18 to TRBJ1-1; D possibly corresponds to TRBD1 (5 bases). CDR3 size: 12 residues. The germline CDR1 and CDR2 sequences are KGHSH and LQKENI. The V end lost 8 bases, the J end lost 3 bases, and 10 bases lay between the germline ends. CDR3 protein: CASLVGDTEAFF. The CDR3 nucleotides are TGTGCCAGCCTAGTAGGGGACACTGAAGCTTTCTTT. The entire variable domain, with the rest obtained from reference TRBV18 and TRBJ1-1, is as follows: NAGVMQNPRHLVRRRGQEARLRCSPMKGHSHVYWYRQLPEEGLKFMVYLQKENIIDESGMPKERFSAEFPKEGPSILRIQQVVRGDSAAYFCASLVGDTEAFFGQGTRLTVV.

The chain recombines TRBV11-3 with TRBJ2-5; the D gene is possibly TRBD1 (5 bases). V gave up 5 bases and J gave up 3 bases, with 10 bases separating them. The germline V gene has CDR1 SGHNT and CDR2 YENEEA. The CDR3 covers 13 residues. In DNA form, the CDR3 reads TGTGCCAGCAGCCAGGACACCGAAGAGACCCAGTACTTC. Protein: CASSQDTEETQYF.

V and J are TRBV5-4 and TRBJ2-1, with 11 nucleotides matching TRBD2. This CDR3 is built from 16 residues. CDR1 and CDR2 from the germline V gene are SGHNT and YYREEE (reference sequence). V was clipped by 4 bases and J by 6 bases; unmatched bases: 9. The CDR3 loop is CASSATSGSLPNEQFF. DNA of the CDR3: TGTGCCAGCAGCGCAACTAGCGGGAGCCTCCCCAATGAGCAGTTCTTC.

The V and J genes are TRBV15 and TRBJ2-6, with D unresolved. The CDR3 contains 14 residues. V gave up 5 bases and J gave up 7 bases, with 12 bases separating them. The V gene's germline CDR1 is LNHNV and CDR2 YYDKDF (reference sequence). CDR3 amino acids: CATSGGLSANVLTF. CDR3 bases: TGTGCCACCAGCGGTGGGCTATCAGCCAACGTCCTGACTTTC.

The rearrangement links TRBV7-2 to TRBJ2-3, with 8 bases lining up with TRBD2. The trim removed 1 base at V and 4 bases at J, leaving 4 bases unmatched. The CDR3 has 15 amino acids. Germline CDR1 and CDR2: SGHTA and FQGNSA. Written as DNA, the CDR3 is TGTGCCAGCAGCTTAGATGGCGGGGGGTCAGATACGCAGTATTTT. Its translation is CASSLDGGGSDTQYF.

The chain uses TRBV7-2 and TRBJ2-7; 7 nucleotides match TRBD2. Per germline, CDR1 SGHTA and CDR2 FQGNSA. The CDR3 is 14 amino acids. V lost 4 bases to trimming and J lost 2 bases; unmatched junction nucleotides: 5. The CDR3 nucleotides are TGTGCCAGCAGCTCCAGCGGGATCGCCTACGAGCAGTACTTC. This sequence encodes CASSSSGIAYEQYF.

The chain is built from TRBV12-5 and TRBJ2-7, with 8 bases matching TRBD2. CDR3 length equals 17 residues. Trimming cost V 1 base and J 1 base; bases outside gene matches: 9. The germline V gene encodes CDR1 LGHNT and CDR2 FRNRAP. The CDR3 DNA reads TGTGCTAGTGGTTTGGCACTAACTAGCGGACCATCCTACGAGCAGTACTTC. Its protein is CASGLALTSGPSYEQYF. Full variable domain (outside the CDR3, taken from reference TRBV12-5 and TRBJ2-7): DARVTQTPRHKVTEMGQEVTMRCQPILGHNTVFWYRQTMMQGLELLAYFRNRAPLDDSGMPKDRFSAEMPDATLATLKIQPSEPRDSAVYFCASGLALTSGPSYEQYFGPGTRLTVT.

V usage is TRBV5-1 and J usage is TRBJ2-5, with TRBD2 identical over 7 bases. Germline-derived CDR1 and CDR2 are SGHRS and YFSETQ. V shed 0 bases and J 4 bases; nucleotides not matched to a gene: 9. The CDR3 extends over 16 amino acids. The CDR3 here is CASSLDAGPGGETQYF. CDR3 nucleotides: TGCGCCAGCAGCTTGGATGCGGGCCCGGGAGGAGAGACCCAGTACTTC. Together with reference TRBV5-1 and TRBJ2-5, the CDR3 gives the full variable domain: KAGVTQTPRYLIKTRGQQVTLSCSPISGHRSVSWYQQTPGQGLQFLFEYFSETQRNKGNFPGRFSGRQFSNSRSEMNVSTLELGDSALYLCASSLDAGPGGETQYFGPGTRLLVL.

This clone was observed once. V gene TRBV6-5 combines with J gene TRBJ2-6; unclear D gene. The V gene lost 8 bases and the J gene lost 0 bases, with 8 bases spanning the gap. This CDR3 contains 14 residues. From germline, CDR1 is MNHEY and CDR2 SVGAGI. The CDR3 loop reads CASHTSSGANVLTF. The CDR3 DNA follows: TGTGCCAGCCACACCAGCTCTGGGGCCAACGTCCTGACTTTC.

The chain has TRBV19 and TRBJ1-1; possible D gene TRBD1, 6 bases. Germline CDR1 is LNHDA and CDR2 is SQIVND (reference sequence). The CDR3 sequence is 13 residues long. The V end lost 10 bases, the J end lost 1 base, and 13 bases lay between the germline ends. CDR3 in DNA: TGTGCCACAACGCGGGGGGCGAACACTGAAGCTTTCTTT. Protein product: CATTRGANTEAFF. Looking up the rest from reference TRBV19 and TRBJ1-1 gives the full variable domain: DGGITQSPKYLFRKEGQNVTLSCEQNLNHDAMYWYRQDPGQGLRLIYYSQIVNDFQKGDIAEGYSVSREKKESFPLTVTSAQKNPTAFYLCATTRGANTEAFFGQGTRLTVV.

This chain joins TRBV6-1 and TRBJ1-6; D perhaps matches TRBD1 (5 bases). V lost 5 bases, J lost 9 bases, and 14 bases lay in between. Per the germline V gene, CDR1 is MNHNS and CDR2 is SASEGT. The CDR3 consists of 14 residues. The CDR3 sequence is CASSPGQGFSPLHF. The CDR3 bases are TGTGCCAGCAGTCCTGGACAAGGTTTTTCACCCCTCCACTTT.

The chain uses TRBV27 and TRBJ2-7; 8 nucleotides line up with TRBD2. Germline CDR1 reads MNHEY; CDR2 reads SMNVEV (reference sequence). The CDR3 has 16 residues. V trimming: 2 bases; J trimming: 0 bases; junction bases outside the gene matches: 6. CDR3 in amino acids: CASSLRFGGASYEQYF. CDR3 DNA sequence: TGTGCCAGCAGTTTACGATTCGGGGGGGCCTCCTACGAGCAGTACTTC.

This rearrangement joins TRBV27 to TRBJ2-7; TRBD1 aligns across 7 bases. With 8 bases clipped from V and 4 bases from J, the junction kept 8 bases outside the gene matches. This CDR3 spans 13 amino acids. Germline V gene sequence: CDR1 MNHEY, CDR2 SMNVEV (reference sequence). The CDR3 bases are TGTGCCAGCCGGAACCAGGGGGTTTACGAGCAGTACTTC. It is translated as CASRNQGVYEQYF.

The V call is TRBV7-8, the J call TRBJ2-2; D possibly corresponds to TRBD2 (5 bases). This CDR3 spans 17 amino acids. The germline V gene has CDR1 SGHVS and CDR2 FQNEAQ. V was cut by 0 bases and J by 1 base, with 12 bases left in between. The CDR3 DNA reads as TGTGCCAGCAGCTTAGCTTCGCGGACTGTGAACACCGGGGAGCTGTTTTTT. Residues: CASSLASRTVNTGELFF.

About this clone: Other DNA sequences in this sample translate to the same CDR3. The rearrangement links TRBV19 to TRBJ2-5; 8 bases are shared with TRBD1. Germline CDR1 reads LNHDA; CDR2 reads SQIVND (reference sequence). The CDR3 contains 13 residues. With 5 bases clipped from V and 4 bases from J, the junction kept 3 bases outside the gene matches. The DNA for the CDR3 is TGTGCCAGTAGTTTTCAGGGGGCAGAGACCCAGTACTTC. Translation: CASSFQGAETQYF.

The V and J genes are TRBV27 and TRBJ2-6, with TRBD1 matching 7 bases. V trimming: 5 bases; J trimming: 2 bases; junction bases outside the gene matches: 9. Germline CDR1 is MNHEY and CDR2 is SMNVEV (reference sequence). The CDR3 contains 17 residues. CDR3 residues: CASSIQGRAPGANVLTF. The CDR3, as DNA: TGTGCCAGCAGTATACAGGGGCGTGCGCCTGGGGCCAACGTCCTGACTTTC.

V is TRBV7-6 and J is TRBJ2-7, with TRBD1 as a possible D gene (7 bases). The CDR3 has 15 residues. The germline gives CDR1 SGHVS, CDR2 FNYEAQ. Trimming pared 5 bases from V and 4 bases from J, leaving 18 bases between. CDR3 sequence: CASSPRGAGGYEQYF. In nucleotides, the CDR3 is TGTGCCAGCAGCCCTAGGGGGGCAGGGGGGTACGAGCAGTACTTC.

As concerns this clone: The same CDR3 arises from other DNA sequences in this sample as well. The rearrangement uses TRBV30 and TRBJ2-2; tentative D call: TRBD1 (6 bases). The CDR3 is 12 amino acids. The V and J ends lost 1 base and 8 bases respectively, with 8 bases between them. The germline V gene has CDR1 GTSNPN and CDR2 SVGIG (reference sequence). The CDR3 is CAWSAGTGELFF. The CDR3 DNA reads as TGTGCCTGGAGTGCCGGGACAGGGGAGCTGTTTTTT.

J is TRBJ2-3 and V is TRBV21-1; TRBD1 is the table's D call and was not checked against the DNA. TRBV21-1 is noted as a pseudogene. This CDR3 has 14 amino acids. Written as DNA, the CDR3 is TGTGCCAGCAGCATCCGGACAATCACAGATACGCAGTATTTT. Translation gives CASSIRTITDTQYF.

This chain connects TRBV11-2 to TRBJ2-7; a possible D gene is TRBD1 (6 bases). With 4 bases removed from V and 6 bases from J, the gap between germline ends came to 22 bases. Per germline, CDR1 SGHAT and CDR2 FQNNGV. The CDR3 totals 16 residues. The CDR3 loop is CASSSWTAVGIREQYF. The CDR3 DNA is TGTGCCAGCAGCTCGTGGACAGCCGTGGGGATACGCGAGCAGTACTTC.

The CDR3 sequence: CASSSAGTGDHEQYF. CDR3 coding DNA: TGTGCCAGCAGTTCGGCCGGGACAGGGGACCACGAGCAGTACTTC. This chain joins TRBV28 and TRBJ2-7; 10 positions match TRBD1. The CDR3 is made up of 15 amino acids. The V segment lost 4 bases and the J segment 5 bases; nucleotides outside the gene matches: 8. CDR1 and CDR2 from the germline V gene are MDHEN and SYDVKM.

The CDR3 is CAWTRTLNTEAFF. DNA of the CDR3: TGTGCCTGGACTAGGACACTGAACACTGAAGCTTTCTTT. The V gene is TRBV30, the J gene TRBJ1-1, with D possibly matching TRBD1 (5 bases). The CDR3 has 13 amino acids. The ends were cut back, 4 bases at V and 0 bases at J, with 9 bases in the middle. Per the germline V gene, CDR1 is GTSNPN and CDR2 is SVGIG (reference sequence).

This sequence joins TRBV19 and TRBJ1-1; tentative D call: TRBD1 (5 bases). V was shortened by 6 bases and J by 0 bases, with 8 bases between the two germline ends. Germline-derived CDR1 and CDR2 are LNHDA and SQIVND (reference sequence). The CDR3 length is 13 residues. The CDR3 DNA follows: TGTGCCAGTAGGCAGGGAATGAACACTGAAGCTTTCTTT. It encodes CASRQGMNTEAFF.

This clone was recorded once. The J gene is TRBJ2-7, the V gene TRBV27; tentative D call: TRBD2 (5 bases). V lost 3 bases, J lost 0 bases, and 12 bases lay in between. The CDR3 runs 15 residues. CDR1 and CDR2 (germline): MNHEY, SMNVEV (reference sequence). CDR3 DNA: TGTGCCAGCAGTTTTGGAGCGAGCGGCTCCTACGAGCAGTACTTC. As protein: CASSFGASGSYEQYF.

This chain connects TRBV14 to TRBJ1-2, with 7 nucleotides matching TRBD1. Trimming at V came to 3 bases and at J to 6 bases, leaving 16 bases not matched to a gene. Germline loops: CDR1 SGHDN, CDR2 FVKESK. This CDR3 is 17 amino acids long. The CDR3 DNA sequence: TGTGCCAGCAGCCACGAGAATCAGGGACAGCGTCCCCATGGCTACACCTTC. Translated: CASSHENQGQRPHGYTF.